This is a list of T cell receptor beta chains from one sample in a study of T-cell reconstitution after alpha-beta-depleted transplantation in children. Using its own MiXCR run on the PCR reads, TCRdb lists one record per CDR3 protein. The sample yields some 180,000 distinct CDR3 sequences, approximately 7% seen once. Sequenced here: PBMCs, sampled before TCRalphabeta/CD19-depleted stem cell transplant. The receptors derive from a boy younger than 10 with acute lymphoblastic leukemia, due to receive a stem cell transplant. Both conserved end residues are part of each CDR3. Clone size appears in some rows only: once, few, many, or a class for an expanded clone.

TRBV29-1	many	TRBJ1-2	CSVEDRGAGVSGYTF
TRBV10-3	many	TRBJ2-5	CAISRDRSFETQYF
TRBV7-2	many	TRBJ2-7	CASSQVPNLGISYEQYF
TRBV6-1	many	TRBJ1-1	CASSRDRGRNTEAFF
TRBV20-1	many	TRBJ2-6	CSATMAGANVLTF
TRBV18	few	TRBJ2-5	CASSPPGRQETQYF
TRBV12-3/TRBV12-4	many	TRBJ2-5	CASRQGGETQYF
TRBV5-1	many	TRBJ1-6	CASSSGGADNSPLHF
TRBV28	many	TRBJ2-7	CASSLFGQGTSYEQYF
TRBV28	many	TRBJ2-6	CASRISGQPSGANVLTF
TRBV27	.	TRBJ2-3	CASSRTTSGPSTDTQYF
TRBV29-1	.	TRBJ2-7	CSVAGTGGYEQYF
TRBV7-2	many	TRBJ2-5	CASSEGRGSSETQYF
TRBV5-1	few	TRBJ2-7	CASSYFWGSYEQYF
TRBV5-1	.	TRBJ1-1	CARGEGTEAFF
TRBV11-2	few	TRBJ1-4	CASSFQQGALNEKLFF
TRBV7-7	.	TRBJ2-5	CASSRGLAGPQETQYF
TRBV12-3/TRBV12-4	many	TRBJ1-1	CASSLGSPGRTEAFF
TRBV29-1	many	TRBJ1-1	CSVVGLGRENTEAFF
TRBV4-3	many	TRBJ2-4	CASSHQRERGNIQYF
TRBV4-3	many	TRBJ2-1	CASSLSRSLAGNNEQFF
TRBV20-1	many	TRBJ2-7	CSAIPLGFYEQYF
TRBV5-1	many	TRBJ2-7	CASSLDAGPMDEQYF
TRBV28	many	TRBJ2-6	CASSLGPGPGNNVLTF
TRBV3-1	.	TRBJ1-4	CASSLDGRNEKLFF
TRBV14	few	TRBJ2-3	CASSQELPGAGRQYF
TRBV12-3/TRBV12-4	many	TRBJ2-3	CASSLAGGGDTQYF
TRBV6-1	many	TRBJ1-1	CASSPQGGRTEAFF
TRBV6-5	.	TRBJ2-7	CASSYLVPLEEQYF
TRBV3-1	few	TRBJ1-1	CASSQETVNTEAFF
TRBV7-9	few	TRBJ2-7	CASSYPRGRSYEQYF
TRBV15	few	TRBJ2-7	CATSRDRSYEQYF
TRBV6-5	few	TRBJ2-3	CASSYYKARQGLGTDTQYF
TRBV6-2/TRBV6-3	few	TRBJ2-2	CASSYGLVDTGELFF
TRBV5-1	many	TRBJ2-5	CASSGQETQYF
TRBV5-1	.	TRBJ1-1	CASSLADGEEAFF
TRBV12-3/TRBV12-4	.	TRBJ2-3	CAGRPGDTDTQYF
TRBV13	.	TRBJ1-1	CASSSSGTGGTEAFF
TRBV29-1	many	TRBJ2-1	CSVVFVGDNEQFF
TRBV6-2/TRBV6-3	many	TRBJ1-4	CASSYSGTENEKLFF
TRBV3-1	few	TRBJ1-1	CASSQVGRDTEAFF
TRBV28	many	TRBJ1-2	CASTDRGRSGYTF
TRBV3-1	many	TRBJ2-3	CASSQGTLGHTQYF
TRBV5-6	many	TRBJ2-7	CATHRGGEHLYEQYF
TRBV7-2	few	TRBJ2-2	CASSLVSSRTNTGELFF
TRBV28	many	TRBJ2-1	CASSLRPSSYNEQFF
TRBV20-1	.	TRBJ1-2	CSAGVRGGAGYGYTF
TRBV10-3	many	TRBJ2-7	CAMGTSGGAPQYF
TRBV6-5	many	TRBJ1-4	CASSTPGHRELFF
TRBV5-2	.	TRBJ2-1	CASKRQGLPVSSYNEQFF
TRBV7-8	many	TRBJ1-6	CASSLATGFLDSPLHF
TRBV6-1	few	TRBJ2-3	CASSERRLAGAEDTQYF
TRBV7-9	few	TRBJ2-3	CASSLAGRLFSTDTQYF
TRBV5-1	.	TRBJ2-5	CASSLRGMRETQYF
TRBV7-2	many	TRBJ2-7	CASSLGGGVYEQYF
TRBV4-3	many	TRBJ2-3	CASSQDKSGGADTQYF
TRBV6-5	many	TRBJ1-1	CASSYSRDTYSAEAFF
TRBV6-2/TRBV6-3	many	TRBJ2-2	CASSSQDNLHTGELFF
TRBV27	many	TRBJ2-7	CASSLSGSAYEQYF